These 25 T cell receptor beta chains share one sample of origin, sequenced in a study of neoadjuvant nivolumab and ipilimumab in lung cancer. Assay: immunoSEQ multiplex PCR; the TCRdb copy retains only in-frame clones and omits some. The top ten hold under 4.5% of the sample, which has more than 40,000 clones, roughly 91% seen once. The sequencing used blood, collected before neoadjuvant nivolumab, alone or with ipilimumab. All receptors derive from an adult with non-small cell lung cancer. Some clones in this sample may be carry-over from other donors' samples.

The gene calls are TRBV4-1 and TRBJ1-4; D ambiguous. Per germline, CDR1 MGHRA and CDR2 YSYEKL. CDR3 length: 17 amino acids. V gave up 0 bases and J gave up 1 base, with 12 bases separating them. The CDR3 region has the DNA TGCGCCAGCAGCCAAGATTTTCGGTCAGAAACTAATGAAAAACTGTTTTTT. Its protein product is CASSQDFRSETNEKLFF.

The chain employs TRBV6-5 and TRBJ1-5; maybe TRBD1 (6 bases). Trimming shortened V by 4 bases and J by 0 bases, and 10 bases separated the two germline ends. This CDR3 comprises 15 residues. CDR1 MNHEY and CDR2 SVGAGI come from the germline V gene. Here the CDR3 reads CASSSDSYSNQPQHF. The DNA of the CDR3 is TGTGCCAGCAGTTCGGACAGTTATAGCAATCAGCCCCAGCATTTT.

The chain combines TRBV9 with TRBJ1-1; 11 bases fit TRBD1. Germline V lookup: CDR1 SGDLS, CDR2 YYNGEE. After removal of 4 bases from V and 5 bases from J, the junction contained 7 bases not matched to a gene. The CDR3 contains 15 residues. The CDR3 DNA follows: TGTGCCAGCAGCCCCCAAGGACAGGGGGCGACTGAAGCTTTCTTT. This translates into CASSPQGQGATEAFF.

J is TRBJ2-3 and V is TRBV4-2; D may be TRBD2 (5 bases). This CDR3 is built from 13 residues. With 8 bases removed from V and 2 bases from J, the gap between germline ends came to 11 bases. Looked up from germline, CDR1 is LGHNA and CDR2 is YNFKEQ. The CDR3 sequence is CASSRDLTDTQYF. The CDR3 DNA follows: TGTGCCAGCTCCCGGGATCTCACAGATACGCAGTATTTT.

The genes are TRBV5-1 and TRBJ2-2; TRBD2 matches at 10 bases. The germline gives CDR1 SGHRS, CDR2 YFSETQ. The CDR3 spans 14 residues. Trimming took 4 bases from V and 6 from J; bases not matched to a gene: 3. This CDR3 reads CASSTGLAAGELFF. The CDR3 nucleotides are TGCGCCAGCAGCACCGGACTAGCGGCCGGGGAGCTGTTTTTT. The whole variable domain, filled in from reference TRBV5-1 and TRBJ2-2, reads KAGVTQTPRYLIKTRGQQVTLSCSPISGHRSVSWYQQTPGQGLQFLFEYFSETQRNKGNFPGRFSGRQFSNSRSEMNVSTLELGDSALYLCASSTGLAAGELFFGEGSRLTVL.

The CDR3 loop is CASSEIAGGGGNQPQHF. CDR3 bases: TGTGCCAGCTCGGAGATTGCAGGGGGCGGAGGCAATCAGCCCCAGCATTTT. The V call is TRBV18, the J call TRBJ1-5; TRBD1 matches at 8 bases. Germline V gives CDR1 KGHSH, CDR2 LQKENI. The CDR3 spans 17 residues. Trimming removed 6 bases from V and 2 bases from J; junction bases left unmatched: 12.

Here the CDR3 reads CASSLTPGLAGRTDTQYF. The CDR3 DNA reads TGTGCCAGCAGCTTAACCCCCGGACTAGCGGGACGCACAGATACGCAGTATTTT. The chain links TRBV7-3 to TRBJ2-3; 12 positions match TRBD2. Germline V gene sequence: CDR1 SGHTA, CDR2 FQGTGA. The CDR3 contains 18 residues. V was pared by 0 bases and J by 1 base, with 5 bases of the junction left unmatched.

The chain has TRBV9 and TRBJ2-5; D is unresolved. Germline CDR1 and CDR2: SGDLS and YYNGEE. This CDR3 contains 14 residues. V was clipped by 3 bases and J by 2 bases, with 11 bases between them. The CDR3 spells CASSGTAAQETQYF. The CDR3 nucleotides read TGTGCCAGCAGCGGAACAGCCGCACAAGAGACCCAGTACTTC.

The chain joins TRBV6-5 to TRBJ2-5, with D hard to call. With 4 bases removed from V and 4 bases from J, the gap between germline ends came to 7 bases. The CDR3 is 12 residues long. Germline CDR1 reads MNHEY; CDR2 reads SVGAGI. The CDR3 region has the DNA TGTGCCAGCAGTTTGTTAGGAGAGACCCAGTACTTC. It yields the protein CASSLLGETQYF.

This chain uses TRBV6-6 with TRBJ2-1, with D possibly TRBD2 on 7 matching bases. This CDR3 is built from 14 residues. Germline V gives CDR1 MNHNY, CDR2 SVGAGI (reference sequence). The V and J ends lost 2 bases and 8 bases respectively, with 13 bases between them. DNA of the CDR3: TGTGCCAGCAGTTACGGTGGGGGGGGCGATGAGCAGTTCTTC. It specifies CASSYGGGGDEQFF.

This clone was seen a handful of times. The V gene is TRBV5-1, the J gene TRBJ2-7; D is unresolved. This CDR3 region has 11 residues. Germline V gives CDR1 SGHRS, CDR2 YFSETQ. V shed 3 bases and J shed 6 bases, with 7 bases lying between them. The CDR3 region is CASSSPGEQYF. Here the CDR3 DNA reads TGCGCCAGCAGCTCCCCAGGCGAGCAGTACTTC.

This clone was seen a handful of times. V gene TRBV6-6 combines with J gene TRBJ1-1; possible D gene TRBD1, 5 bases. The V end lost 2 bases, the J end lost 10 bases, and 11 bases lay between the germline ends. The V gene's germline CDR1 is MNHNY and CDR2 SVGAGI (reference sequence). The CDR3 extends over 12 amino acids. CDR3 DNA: TGTGCCAGCAGTTACCAGGGCGAAGGAGCTTTCTTT. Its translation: CASSYQGEGAFF.

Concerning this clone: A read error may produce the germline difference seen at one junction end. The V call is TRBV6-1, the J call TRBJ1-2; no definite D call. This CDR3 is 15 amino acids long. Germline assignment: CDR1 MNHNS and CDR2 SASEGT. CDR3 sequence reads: CASRVSGRTNYGYTF. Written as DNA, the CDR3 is TGTGCCAGCAGAGTCTCAGGCAGGACTAATTATGGCTACACCTTC.

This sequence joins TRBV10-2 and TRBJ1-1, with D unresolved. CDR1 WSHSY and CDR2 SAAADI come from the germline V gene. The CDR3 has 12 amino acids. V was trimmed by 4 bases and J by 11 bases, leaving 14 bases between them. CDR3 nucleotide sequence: TGCGCCAGCAGTGCCGTGAGGACTGGCGCTTTCTTT. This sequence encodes CASSAVRTGAFF.

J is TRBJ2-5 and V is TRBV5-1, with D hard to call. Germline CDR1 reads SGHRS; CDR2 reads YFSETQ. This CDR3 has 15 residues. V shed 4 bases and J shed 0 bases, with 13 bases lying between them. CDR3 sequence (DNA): TGCGCCAGCAGCCCGACCCTAGAGTACCAAGAGACCCAGTACTTC. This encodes CASSPTLEYQETQYF. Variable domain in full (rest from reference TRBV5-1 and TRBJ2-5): KAGVTQTPRYLIKTRGQQVTLSCSPISGHRSVSWYQQTPGQGLQFLFEYFSETQRNKGNFPGRFSGRQFSNSRSEMNVSTLELGDSALYLCASSPTLEYQETQYFGPGTRLLVL.

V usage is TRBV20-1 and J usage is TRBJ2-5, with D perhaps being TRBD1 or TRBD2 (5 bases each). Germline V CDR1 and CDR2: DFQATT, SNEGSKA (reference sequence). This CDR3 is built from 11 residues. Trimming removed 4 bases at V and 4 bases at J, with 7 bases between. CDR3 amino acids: CSATGGETQYF. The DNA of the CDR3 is TGCAGTGCTACTGGGGGAGAGACCCAGTACTTC.

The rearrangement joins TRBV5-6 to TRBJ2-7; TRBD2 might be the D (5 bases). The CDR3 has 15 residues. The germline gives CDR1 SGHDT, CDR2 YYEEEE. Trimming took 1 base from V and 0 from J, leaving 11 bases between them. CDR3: CASSLTAVHSYEQYF. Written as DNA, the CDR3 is TGTGCCAGCAGCTTGACAGCGGTGCACTCCTACGAGCAGTACTTC.

This chain's CDR3 is CASSQVQTQSSYNEQFF. The CDR3 region has the DNA TGCGCCAGCAGCCAAGTTCAGACCCAAAGCTCCTACAATGAGCAGTTCTTC. V and J are TRBV4-1 and TRBJ2-1, with unresolved D. CDR1 is MGHRA, CDR2 YSYEKL, per germline. The CDR3 runs 17 residues. Trimming took 1 base from V and 0 from J, leaving 13 bases between them.

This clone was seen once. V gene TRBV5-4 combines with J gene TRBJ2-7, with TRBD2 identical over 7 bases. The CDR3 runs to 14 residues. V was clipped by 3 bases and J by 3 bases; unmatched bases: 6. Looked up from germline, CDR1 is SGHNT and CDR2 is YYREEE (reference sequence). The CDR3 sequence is CASSSPGLFYEQYF. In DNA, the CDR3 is TGTGCCAGCAGCTCTCCGGGACTATTCTACGAGCAGTACTTC.

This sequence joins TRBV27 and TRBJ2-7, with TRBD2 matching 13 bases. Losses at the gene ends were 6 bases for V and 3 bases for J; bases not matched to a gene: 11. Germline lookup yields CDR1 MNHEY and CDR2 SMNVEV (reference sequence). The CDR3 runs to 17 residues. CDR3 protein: CASSKGLAGTSHYEQYF. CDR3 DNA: TGTGCCAGCAGCAAGGGACTAGCGGGAACATCCCACTACGAGCAGTACTTC.

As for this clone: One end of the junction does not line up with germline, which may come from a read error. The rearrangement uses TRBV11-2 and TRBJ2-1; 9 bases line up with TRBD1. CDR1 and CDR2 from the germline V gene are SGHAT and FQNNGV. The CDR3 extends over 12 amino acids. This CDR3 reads CASSLGGTGMVF. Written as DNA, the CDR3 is TGTGCCAGCAGCTTAGGGGGGACAGGGATGGTCTTC.

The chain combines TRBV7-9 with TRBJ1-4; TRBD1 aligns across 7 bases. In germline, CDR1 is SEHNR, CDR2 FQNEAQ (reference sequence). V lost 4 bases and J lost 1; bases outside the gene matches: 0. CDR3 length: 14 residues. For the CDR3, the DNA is TGTGCCAGCAGCTCAGGGGGAACTAATGAAAAACTGTTTTTT. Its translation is CASSSGGTNEKLFF.

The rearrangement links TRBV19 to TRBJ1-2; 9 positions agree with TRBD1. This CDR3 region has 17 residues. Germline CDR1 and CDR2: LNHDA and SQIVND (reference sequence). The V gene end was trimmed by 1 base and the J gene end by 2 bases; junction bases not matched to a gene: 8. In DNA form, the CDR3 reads TGTGCCAGTAGTATAGCCGTCCCGGGACAGGGCAACTATGGCTACACCTTC. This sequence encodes CASSIAVPGQGNYGYTF.

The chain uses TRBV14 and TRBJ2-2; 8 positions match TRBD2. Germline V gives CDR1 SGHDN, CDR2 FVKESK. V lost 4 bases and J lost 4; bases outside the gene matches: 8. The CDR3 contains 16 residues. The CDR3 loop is CASSPRLARGTGELFF. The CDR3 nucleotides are TGTGCCAGCAGCCCTCGACTAGCGCGCGGCACCGGGGAGCTGTTTTTT. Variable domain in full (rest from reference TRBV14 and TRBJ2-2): EAGVTQFPSHSVIEKGQTVTLRCDPISGHDNLYWYRRVMGKEIKFLLHFVKESKQDESGMPNNRFLAERTGGTYSTLKVQPAELEDSGVYFCASSPRLARGTGELFFGEGSRLTVL.

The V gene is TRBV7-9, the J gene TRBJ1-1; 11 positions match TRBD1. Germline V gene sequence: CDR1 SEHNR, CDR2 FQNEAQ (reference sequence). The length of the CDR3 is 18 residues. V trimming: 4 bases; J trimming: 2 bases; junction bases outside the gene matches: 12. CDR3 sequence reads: CASSSFGTGGMVNTEAFF. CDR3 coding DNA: TGTGCCAGCAGCTCATTCGGGACAGGGGGAATGGTCAACACTGAAGCTTTCTTT.